Each of the 28 T cell receptor beta chains below was sequenced from the same sample in a study of HIV-infected children after antiretroviral therapy interruption. A 3' RACE protocol on RNA, with unique molecular identifiers, produced the TCR library. In TCRdb, the 3' RACE reads were re-called with MiXCR into one record per CDR3 protein. The top ten hold approximately 0.97% of the sample, which has around 41,000 distinct CDR3 sequences, approximately 7% seen once. Treatment described: PENTA 11 planned treatment interruption arm or continuous ART arm. The sequencing here drew on CD45RA+ CD4+ T cells from PBMCs, pooled from several time points, taken from a donor given antiretroviral therapy, either interrupted or continuous. Subset of the sample: naive CD4+ CD45RA+ CD45RO- T cells. The receptors here all came from a pool of human donors with HIV.

The chain recombines TRBV18 with TRBJ1-5; D unclear. The V gene's germline CDR1 is KGHSH and CDR2 LQKENI. This CDR3 comprises 16 residues. V was pared by 0 bases and J by 1 base, with 10 bases between. CDR3 bases: TGTGCCAGCTCACCACCGTCGGGGATAAGCAATCAGCCCCAGCATTTT. This gives the protein CASSPPSGISNQPQHF.

Many counts were recorded for this clonotype. V is TRBV18 and J is TRBJ1-6; D not resolved. Germline-derived CDR1 and CDR2 are KGHSH and LQKENI. Trimming cost V 5 bases and J 7 bases, with 9 bases left between them. CDR3 size: 13 residues. CDR3 coding DNA: TGTGCCAGCTCAGAAGGGTTGAATTCACCCCTCCACTTT. This gives the protein CASSEGLNSPLHF. Full variable domain (remainder filled in from reference TRBV18 and TRBJ1-6): NAGVMQNPRHLVRRRGQEARLRCSPMKGHSHVYWYRQLPEEGLKFMVYLQKENIIDESGMPKERFSAEFPKEGPSILRIQQVVRGDSAAYFCASSEGLNSPLHFGNGTRLTVT.

In this sample, this clonotype turned up many times. V and J are TRBV23-1 and TRBJ2-7, with TRBD1 as a possible D gene (6 bases). TRBV23-1 is assigned to the ORF class and has an uncertain function. The V end lost 8 bases, the J end lost 2 bases, and 16 bases lay between the germline ends. CDR3 length equals 14 residues. The CDR3, as DNA: TGCGCCAGCTCAGTGCAGGGACAAACCTACGAGCAGTACTTC. As protein: CASSVQGQTYEQYF.

This clonotype was counted ten times or more. In DNA form, the CDR3 reads TGTGCCAGCAGCCGGACAGGGGGTTATGAGACCCAGTACTTC. Residues: CASSRTGGYETQYF. The V and J genes are TRBV3-1 and TRBJ2-5, with TRBD1 identical over 10 bases. The CDR3 loop spans 14 amino acids. Per germline, CDR1 LGHDT and CDR2 YNNKEL (reference sequence). V gave up 4 bases and J gave up 5 bases; unmatched junction bases: 4.

This clonotype has ten or more counts. J is TRBJ2-3 and V is TRBV5-4, with unresolved D. Germline CDR1 and CDR2: SGHNT and YYREEE (reference sequence). The CDR3 covers 13 residues. Trimming took off 1 base at V and 8 bases at J, with 11 bases between the two ends. In nucleotides, the CDR3 is TGTGCCAGCAGCTTGACCCCTTCGGGTACGCAGTATTTT. This encodes CASSLTPSGTQYF.

This clonotype was found many times. The chain uses TRBV18 and TRBJ1-5; 12 bases map to TRBD1. With 1 base clipped from V and 6 bases from J, the junction kept 4 bases outside the gene matches. This CDR3 spans 16 amino acids. CDR1 and CDR2 from the germline V gene are KGHSH and LQKENI. CDR3 amino acids: CASSPLGQGAGQPQHF. CDR3 sequence (DNA): TGTGCCAGCTCACCACTGGGACAGGGGGCAGGTCAGCCCCAGCATTTT.

This chain links TRBV19 with TRBJ2-1; tentative D call: TRBD2 (5 bases). The CDR3 totals 12 residues. The germline CDR1 and CDR2 sequences are LNHDA and SQIVND (reference sequence). V was shortened by 9 bases and J by 5 bases, with 11 bases between the two germline ends. CDR3 nucleotides: TGTGCCAGGACTCTGAGGGACAATGAGCAGTTCTTC. Its translation is CARTLRDNEQFF.

This clonotype was observed many times. The chain uses TRBV15 and TRBJ2-5, with 10 bases aligning to TRBD2. V shed 0 bases and J 5 bases; nucleotides not matched to a gene: 3. CDR3 size: 15 residues. CDR1 and CDR2 (germline): LNHNV, YYDKDF (reference sequence). The CDR3 nucleotides read TGTGCCACCAGCAGAGAACCGGGACTAGCGGAGACCCAGTACTTC. Translated: CATSREPGLAETQYF.

This clonotype was counted at least ten times. The genes are TRBV7-9 and TRBJ2-1; 10 positions agree with TRBD2. Trimming removed 4 bases from V and 9 bases from J; junction bases left unmatched: 12. There are 16 residues in the CDR3. The germline V gene encodes CDR1 SEHNR and CDR2 FQNEAQ (reference sequence). CDR3 protein: CASSYLIASGSPEQFF. The CDR3 DNA is TGTGCCAGCAGCTACCTTATAGCTAGCGGGAGTCCTGAGCAGTTCTTC. The whole variable domain, remainder taken from reference TRBV7-9 and TRBJ2-1, is DTGVSQNPRHKITKRGQNVTFRCDPISEHNRLYWYRQTLGQGPEFLTYFQNEAQLEKSRLLSDRFSAERPKGSFSTLEIQRTEQGDSAMYLCASSYLIASGSPEQFFGPGTRLTVL.

The rearrangement joins TRBV7-9 to TRBJ1-2; D possibly corresponds to TRBD1 (6 bases). This CDR3 has 13 residues. Trimming took 5 bases from V and 5 from J, leaving 12 bases between them. CDR1 SEHNR and CDR2 FQNEAQ come from the germline V gene (reference sequence). CDR3 nucleotide sequence: TGTGCCAGCAGCCCAATTACAGGGTATGGCTACACCTTC. Its protein product is CASSPITGYGYTF.

This clonotype has just a few counts. The junction departs from germline at one end; a sequencing error may be responsible. This rearrangement joins TRBV28 to TRBJ2-5; D is unresolved. This CDR3 has 13 residues. The germline CDR1 and CDR2 sequences are MDHEN and SYDVKM. The DNA for the CDR3 is TGTGCTAGCAGTTTGAGACAACAAGACACCCAGTACTTT. It specifies CASSLRQQDTQYF.

This chain's CDR3 is CSVEDHLWGGTGAPPNYGYTF. The CDR3, as DNA: TGCAGCGTTGAAGATCATCTGTGGGGAGGGACAGGGGCCCCCCCAAACTATGGCTACACCTTC. This rearrangement joins TRBV29-1 to TRBJ1-2, with 10 bases matching TRBD1. Germline V gene data show CDR1 as SQVTM and CDR2 as ANQGSEA. This CDR3 is 21 amino acids long. Unmatched junction bases numbered 21, after V lost 0 bases and J lost 2 bases.

Many counts were recorded for this clonotype. The chain combines TRBV12-3 or TRBV12-4 with TRBJ1-1; maybe TRBD1 (5 bases). V was clipped by 6 bases and J by 4 bases, with 18 bases between them. CDR3 length: 15 residues. CDR3 region: CASSRQWGVSTEAFF. The DNA of the CDR3 is TGTGCCAGCAGCCGGCAGTGGGGGGTGAGCACTGAAGCTTTCTTT.

This chain uses TRBV20-1 with TRBJ1-2; D possibly corresponds to TRBD1 (6 bases). Germline values: CDR1 DFQATT, CDR2 SNEGSKA (reference sequence). Trimming pared 3 bases from V and 4 bases from J, leaving 9 bases between. This CDR3 is built from 12 residues. The CDR3 reads CSARDRAYGYTF. The CDR3 DNA reads TGCAGTGCTAGGGACAGAGCCTATGGCTACACCTTC.

This clonotype came up a few times. This chain uses TRBV3-1 with TRBJ2-1, with a possible D match to TRBD2 (5 bases). CDR3 length equals 15 residues. Germline CDR1 LGHDT, CDR2 YNNKEL (reference sequence). Trimming took off 1 base at V and 9 bases at J, with 16 bases between the two ends. As DNA, the CDR3 is TGTGCCAGCAGCCAAGTACCGGGGTTGGGGAGTGAGCAGTTCTTC. Protein sequence: CASSQVPGLGSEQFF.

This clonotype was recorded many times. V is TRBV4-1 and J is TRBJ2-1, with D possibly matching TRBD1 (5 bases). With 1 base removed from V and 5 bases from J, the gap between germline ends came to 18 bases. Per germline, CDR1 MGHRA and CDR2 YSYEKL. This CDR3 is 17 amino acids long. Here the CDR3 DNA reads TGCGCCAGCAGCCAAGCCCTAAGTGGGGCTTCCCACAATGAGCAGTTCTTC. It codes for CASSQALSGASHNEQFF.

This clonotype was seen repeatedly, ten times or more. The chain carries TRBV30 and TRBJ2-6, with D perhaps assigned TRBD1 or TRBD2 (6 bases each). Trimming took off 2 bases at V and 0 bases at J, with 11 bases between the two ends. CDR1 and CDR2 from the germline V gene are GTSNPN and SVGIG (reference sequence). The CDR3 runs to 16 residues. In DNA, the CDR3 is TGTGCCTGGAGTTGGGGGGCCAGCTCTGGGGCCAACGTCCTGACTTTC. Translation: CAWSWGASSGANVLTF.

Here the CDR3 DNA reads TGCGCCAGCAGCCAAGTTTTTCGGGTAGAGAGGGAAACCTACGAGCAGTACTTC. This sequence encodes CASSQVFRVERETYEQYF. The chain combines TRBV4-1 with TRBJ2-7; possible D gene TRBD2, 5 bases. Germline V gene lookup returns CDR1 MGHRA and CDR2 YSYEKL. The CDR3 contains 18 residues. V was trimmed by 1 base and J by 2 bases, leaving 21 bases between them.

This CDR3 reads CASSSGGGFFFGNTIYF. The CDR3 nucleotides read TGTGCCAGCAGCTCGGGGGGCGGATTCTTCTTTGGAAACACCATATATTTT. This chain joins TRBV7-4 and TRBJ1-3; D is perhaps TRBD1 (6 bases). This CDR3 spans 17 amino acids. Germline CDR1 reads SGHVT; CDR2 reads SQSDAQ. Trimming removed 4 bases at V and 3 bases at J, with 19 bases between.

At least ten counts were recorded for this clonotype. J is TRBJ2-7 and V is TRBV10-3, with D possibly TRBD2 on 6 matching bases. From germline, CDR1 is ENHRY and CDR2 SYGVKD. This CDR3 contains 13 residues. Between the trimmed V and J ends, which lost 10 bases and 3 bases, there was a span of 16 bases. This CDR3 is CATGTEGGYEQYF. The CDR3, as DNA: TGTGCCACCGGGACGGAGGGTGGCTACGAGCAGTACTTC.

A few counts support this clonotype. This sequence joins TRBV7-6 and TRBJ2-5; TRBD1 agrees at 10 bases. CDR3 length: 17 amino acids. Germline V lookup: CDR1 SGHVS, CDR2 FNYEAQ. V gave up 4 bases and J gave up 5 bases; unmatched junction bases: 13. The CDR3 DNA follows: TGTGCCAGCAGCTCTGCGACAGGACAGGGGGTCCGGGAGACCCAGTACTTC. It specifies CASSSATGQGVRETQYF.

In this sample, this clonotype turned up many times. V usage is TRBV12-3 or TRBV12-4 and J usage is TRBJ2-7, with 9 bases matching TRBD1. J lost 7 bases, V lost 8 bases, and 9 bases had no gene match. The CDR3 loop spans 13 amino acids. The CDR3 DNA reads as TGTGCCAGCCCGGGGACAGGGAACCCAGAGCAGTACTTC. Translated: CASPGTGNPEQYF.

In its sample, this clonotype was seen a few times. The chain uses TRBV3-1 and TRBJ2-5; D is possibly TRBD1 or TRBD2 (5 bases each). This CDR3 is built from 16 residues. V gave up 6 bases and J gave up 2 bases, with 19 bases separating them. Germline CDR1 is LGHDT and CDR2 is YNNKEL (reference sequence). The CDR3 spells CASSVTGREGQETQYF. The CDR3, as DNA: TGTGCCAGCAGTGTAACAGGCCGCGAGGGGCAAGAGACCCAGTACTTC.

The chain joins TRBV28 to TRBJ2-3; TRBD2 matches 9 bases. The CDR3 is 15 amino acids. The V and J ends lost 3 bases and 3 bases, in that order; junction bases with no gene match: 4. Per germline, CDR1 MDHEN and CDR2 SYDVKM. The CDR3 here is CASSFWLAGTDTQYF. Here the CDR3 DNA reads TGTGCCAGCAGTTTTTGGCTAGCGGGAACAGATACGCAGTATTTT.

In its sample, this clonotype was seen many times. V is TRBV4-1 and J is TRBJ2-7, with D tentatively TRBD2 (5 bases). Germline CDR1 and CDR2: MGHRA and YSYEKL. The CDR3 spans 14 residues. Trimming cost V 3 bases and J 0 bases, with 9 bases left between them. The CDR3 spells CASSQDWRSYEQYF. The DNA of the CDR3 is TGCGCCAGCAGCCAGGACTGGCGCTCCTACGAGCAGTACTTC.

The sample holds many counts of this clonotype. The V and J genes are TRBV12-3 or TRBV12-4 and TRBJ2-7; 10 bases align to TRBD1. With V trimmed by 6 bases and J by 1 base, 9 bases remained unmatched. The CDR3 is made up of 16 amino acids. CDR3 DNA sequence: TGTGCCAGCAGCCCTGCCGGGACAGGGGTGTCCTACGAGCAGTACTTC. The encoded protein is CASSPAGTGVSYEQYF.

This clonotype has ten or more counts. DNA for the CDR3: TGTGCCAGCAGCCCGATGGGACAGAACATCAATGAGCAGTTCTTC. Its protein is CASSPMGQNINEQFF. The genes are TRBV9 and TRBJ2-1, with TRBD1 identical over 7 bases. This CDR3 has 15 amino acids. Germline V gene lookup returns CDR1 SGDLS and CDR2 YYNGEE. With V trimmed by 4 bases and J by 6 bases, 10 bases remained unmatched.

This clonotype was seen a single time. An end of the junction differs from the germline gene, which may be a read error. This rearrangement joins TRBV2 to TRBJ2-2; 7 bases fit TRBD1. Germline CDR1 and CDR2: SNHLY and FYNNEI. The CDR3 contains 13 residues. This CDR3 reads CASSQVGAGGLFF. The CDR3 region has the DNA TGCGCCAGCAGCCAAGTTGGGGCAGGGGGGCTGTTTTTT.